Following are 26 T cell receptor beta chains from one sample sequenced in a study of tumor-infiltrating lymphocytes in localized non-small cell lung cancer. Here immunoSEQ multiplex PCR was the method, and the copy in TCRdb shows in-frame clones only, minus some. This sample has fewer than 8,500 clones, with about 78% found just once. Sequenced input: lung tumor tissue. The receptors were gathered from a human donor with non-small cell lung cancer.

V usage is TRBV7-2 and J usage is TRBJ2-7; 9 bases fit TRBD1. The CDR3 has 14 residues. CDR1 is SGHTA and CDR2 is FQGNSA in the germline V gene. The V and J ends lost 8 bases and 4 bases, in that order; junction bases with no gene match: 9. The CDR3 DNA follows: TGTGCCAGCGCTCCCGGGACAGGGACTTACGAGCAGTACTTC. Amino acid sequence: CASAPGTGTYEQYF.

This chain links TRBV7-7 with TRBJ1-3; D unclear. This CDR3 has 14 residues. V lost 5 bases and J 0 bases, leaving 8 bases between the germline ends. The V gene's germline CDR1 is SSHAT and CDR2 FNYEAQ (reference sequence). The CDR3 protein is CASSPSGSGNTIYF. The CDR3 coding sequence is TGTGCCAGCAGCCCCTCCGGCTCTGGAAACACCATATATTTT. The whole variable domain, remainder taken from reference TRBV7-7 and TRBJ1-3, is GAGVSQSPRYKVTKRGQDVTLRCDPISSHATLYWYQQALGQGPEFLTYFNYEAQPDKSGLPSDRFSAERPEGSISTLTIQRTEQRDSAMYRCASSPSGSGNTIYFGEGSWLTVV.

V and J are TRBV5-6 and TRBJ2-7, with 7 bases matching TRBD1. CDR3 size: 14 residues. Germline V gene data show CDR1 as SGHDT and CDR2 as YYEEEE. J lost 2 bases, V lost 4 bases, and 6 bases had no gene match. Here the CDR3 reads CASSLTGFPYEQYF. DNA for the CDR3: TGTGCCAGCAGCCTGACAGGGTTCCCCTACGAGCAGTACTTC.

In its sample, this clone was seen once. The chain uses TRBV5-1 and TRBJ1-1, with D perhaps TRBD1 (6 bases). The germline V and J ends were trimmed by 4 bases and 0 bases, with 16 bases remaining between them. The germline gives CDR1 SGHRS, CDR2 YFSETQ. The CDR3 runs to 16 residues. CDR3 protein: CASSDFRGHMNTEAFF. Written as DNA, the CDR3 is TGCGCCAGCAGCGATTTCCGGGGGCACATGAACACTGAAGCTTTCTTT.

The chain carries TRBV28 and TRBJ1-3; weak D call: TRBD1 (5 bases). This CDR3 contains 14 residues. V was shortened by 7 bases and J by 6 bases, with 16 bases between the two germline ends. The germline V gene encodes CDR1 MDHEN and CDR2 SYDVKM. CDR3 in DNA: TGTGCCAGCAAGTTAAGGGGAATTGAAAACACCATATATTTT. Translated: CASKLRGIENTIYF.

This chain links TRBV2 with TRBJ1-3; D is undetermined. Trimming pared 1 base from V and 0 bases from J, leaving 7 bases between. There are 15 residues in the CDR3. Per germline, CDR1 SNHLY and CDR2 FYNNEI. The CDR3 DNA reads as TGTGCCAGCAGTGAAGGGCGGCGCTCTGGAAACACCATATATTTT. Its protein is CASSEGRRSGNTIYF.

The genes are TRBV28 and TRBJ1-2; D is uncertain. Trimming removed 5 bases from V and 8 bases from J, with 12 bases in between. Germline assignment: CDR1 MDHEN and CDR2 SYDVKM. The CDR3 has 12 residues. As DNA, the CDR3 is TGTGCCAGCAGTCTCGACGACGGAGGCTACACCTTC. Protein: CASSLDDGGYTF.

V is TRBV29-1 and J is TRBJ2-3; 9 nucleotides agree with TRBD2. The length of the CDR3 is 16 residues. J lost 0 bases, V lost 6 bases, and 10 bases had no gene match. Per germline, CDR1 SQVTM and CDR2 ANQGSEA. CDR3 loop: CSVAVETSGSTDTQYF. CDR3 DNA sequence: TGCAGCGTCGCGGTGGAGACTAGCGGCAGCACAGATACGCAGTATTTT.

The gene calls are TRBV6-4 and TRBJ1-1; D unresolved. Per the germline V gene, CDR1 is MRHNA and CDR2 is SNTAGT. CDR3 size: 14 residues. Trimming took off 4 bases at V and 1 base at J, with 10 bases between the two ends. The chain's CDR3 is CASSASPGNTEAFF. As DNA, the CDR3 is TGTGCCAGCAGTGCCTCCCCCGGGAACACTGAAGCTTTCTTT.

The J gene is TRBJ2-7, the V gene TRBV7-2; tentatively, D is TRBD2 (6 bases). The CDR3 runs 16 residues. Trimming shortened V by 3 bases and J by 7 bases, and 22 bases separated the two germline ends. CDR1 is SGHTA and CDR2 is FQGNSA in the germline V gene. The CDR3 region has the DNA TGTGCCAGCAGCTTGGGGCCCCTTGAAGGGGCGGGGGAGCAGTACTTC. Translation gives CASSLGPLEGAGEQYF.

The chain carries TRBV10-3 and TRBJ1-4, with D unclear. The CDR3 totals 16 residues. From germline, CDR1 is ENHRY and CDR2 SYGVKD. Trimming stripped 0 bases from V and 5 bases from J, with 13 bases between. The CDR3 spells CAISESLEGPNEKLFF. Written as DNA, the CDR3 is TGTGCCATCAGTGAGTCATTGGAAGGGCCAAATGAAAAACTGTTTTTT.

This chain connects TRBV19 to TRBJ1-5; 7 bases are shared with TRBD1. The CDR3 is 15 amino acids. V lost 7 bases to trimming and J lost 0 bases; unmatched junction nucleotides: 6. Germline V lookup: CDR1 LNHDA, CDR2 SQIVND (reference sequence). CDR3 sequence (DNA): TGTGCCAGTAAGGGACAGCCAAATAGCAATCAGCCCCAGCATTTT. Translation: CASKGQPNSNQPQHF. Full variable domain (outside the CDR3, taken from reference TRBV19 and TRBJ1-5): DGGITQSPKYLFRKEGQNVTLSCEQNLNHDAMYWYRQDPGQGLRLIYYSQIVNDFQKGDIAEGYSVSREKKESFPLTVTSAQKNPTAFYLCASKGQPNSNQPQHFGDGTRLSIL.

The rearrangement uses TRBV5-6 and TRBJ1-5; no clear D. The germline V gene encodes CDR1 SGHDT and CDR2 YYEEEE. Trimming shortened V by 1 base and J by 0 bases, and 14 bases separated the two germline ends. This CDR3 region has 17 residues. In DNA form, the CDR3 reads TGTGCCAGCAGCTTGACTCGTGGGGTCTATAGCAATCAGCCCCAGCATTTT. It codes for CASSLTRGVYSNQPQHF.

This clone came up once. The gene calls are TRBV18 and TRBJ2-7, with a weak D call TRBD2 (5 bases). V lost 8 bases, J lost 0 bases, and 11 bases lay in between. The CDR3 is made up of 13 amino acids. Germline V gives CDR1 KGHSH, CDR2 LQKENI. The CDR3 nucleotides are TGTGCCAGCCACGGAGGCAGCTCCTACGAGCAGTACTTC. Its translation: CASHGGSSYEQYF.

V usage is TRBV5-6 and J usage is TRBJ2-1, with 10 positions matching TRBD2. The CDR3 is 16 residues long. V lost 4 bases to trimming and J lost 3 bases; unmatched junction nucleotides: 7. CDR1 is SGHDT, CDR2 YYEEEE, per germline. The CDR3 reads CASSMLLAGNYNEQFF. The CDR3, as DNA: TGTGCCAGCAGCATGCTACTAGCGGGGAACTACAATGAGCAGTTCTTC.

The V call is TRBV6-1, the J call TRBJ2-1; 12 bases agree with TRBD2. Trimming cost V 0 bases and J 9 bases; bases outside gene matches: 15. Germline assignment: CDR1 MNHNS and CDR2 SASEGT. The CDR3 has 19 residues. As DNA, the CDR3 is TGTGCCAGCAGTGAAGCCCCCGGGACACTAGCGGGAGGAGATGGTGAGCAGTTCTTC. This gives the protein CASSEAPGTLAGGDGEQFF.

The chain carries TRBV18 and TRBJ2-7; D tentatively fits TRBD1 or TRBD2 (5 bases each). Looked up from germline, CDR1 is KGHSH and CDR2 is LQKENI. The CDR3 consists of 14 residues. The V end was cut by 2 bases, the J end by 4 bases, with 12 bases between. The CDR3 DNA follows: TGTGCCAGCTCACCAGGGACGGAGACTTACGAGCAGTACTTC. Its protein product is CASSPGTETYEQYF.

As for this clone: A junction end diverges from the germline sequence, so it may reflect a read error. This chain joins TRBV10-3 and TRBJ2-7; 9 bases fit TRBD1. Germline V lookup: CDR1 ENHRY, CDR2 SYGVKD. The CDR3 spans 16 residues. CDR3 sequence reads: CAIGDTGGGEAYEQYF. The CDR3 bases are TGTGCCATCGGTGACACAGGGGGCGGGGAGGCCTACGAGCAGTACTTC.

The chain couples TRBV7-3 to TRBJ2-1; tentatively, D is TRBD2 (5 bases). V was clipped by 2 bases and J by 7 bases, with 12 bases between them. The CDR3 totals 14 residues. Germline V CDR1 and CDR2: SGHTA, FQGTGA. CDR3 in amino acids: CASSLAARGNEQFF. CDR3 nucleotides: TGTGCCAGCAGCTTAGCGGCCCGAGGGAATGAGCAGTTCTTC.

The J gene is TRBJ2-2, the V gene TRBV14; maybe TRBD2 (6 bases). Trimming cost V 0 bases and J 7 bases, with 9 bases left between them. This CDR3 has 14 residues. Germline CDR1 reads SGHDN; CDR2 reads FVKESK. The DNA for the CDR3 is TGTGCCAGCAGCCAAGATATCGGGAGCGGGGAGCTGTTTTTT. Translated, it gives CASSQDIGSGELFF.

The genes are TRBV11-2 and TRBJ1-1; D unresolved. V was shortened by 3 bases and J by 0 bases, with 14 bases between the two germline ends. Germline CDR1 is SGHAT and CDR2 is FQNNGV. The CDR3 runs 16 residues. The CDR3 bases are TGTGCCAGCAGCTTGTTACCAGGAGCTATGAACACTGAAGCTTTCTTT. Encoded protein: CASSLLPGAMNTEAFF.

This sequence joins TRBV7-3 and TRBJ2-1, with D possibly being TRBD1 (6 bases). This CDR3 contains 15 residues. Deletions cut 4 bases from V and 4 bases from J, with 14 bases between. Looked up from germline, CDR1 is SGHTA and CDR2 is FQGTGA. DNA for the CDR3: TGTGCCAGCAGCTCCTATCAGGGGCTATACAATGAGCAGTTCTTC. Amino acid sequence: CASSSYQGLYNEQFF.

J is TRBJ1-3 and V is TRBV18; 7 nucleotides match TRBD1. J lost 3 bases, V lost 4 bases, and 3 bases had no gene match. The CDR3 is made up of 14 amino acids. Per the germline V gene, CDR1 is KGHSH and CDR2 is LQKENI. The CDR3 loop is CASSQQGSGNTIYF. The DNA of the CDR3 is TGTGCCAGCTCACAACAGGGGAGTGGAAACACCATATATTTT. The variable domain in full, with the rest retrieved from reference TRBV18 and TRBJ1-3, is NAGVMQNPRHLVRRRGQEARLRCSPMKGHSHVYWYRQLPEEGLKFMVYLQKENIIDESGMPKERFSAEFPKEGPSILRIQQVVRGDSAAYFCASSQQGSGNTIYFGEGSWLTVV.

DNA for the CDR3: TGTGCCAGCAGCCCCATGGACAGGGGTGGGACGTATGAAAAACTGTTTTTT. It specifies CASSPMDRGGTYEKLFF. The J gene is TRBJ1-4, the V gene TRBV7-9; 9 positions match TRBD1. V lost 5 bases and J lost 6; bases outside the gene matches: 13. The germline V gene has CDR1 SEHNR and CDR2 FQNEAQ (reference sequence). This CDR3 region has 17 residues.

J is TRBJ1-2 and V is TRBV5-1; D possibly corresponds to TRBD1 (6 bases). The CDR3 is 16 amino acids. The germline V gene encodes CDR1 SGHRS and CDR2 YFSETQ. Trimming removed 4 bases from V and 5 bases from J, with 21 bases in between. The chain's CDR3 is CASSQAHQGSFYGYTF. The CDR3 bases are TGCGCCAGCAGCCAGGCCCATCAGGGGTCCTTTTATGGCTACACCTTC.

This clone was counted between two and nine times. The V and J genes are TRBV10-2 and TRBJ2-1; TRBD2 matches at 15 bases. J was trimmed by 6 bases and V by 1 base; bases with no gene match: 4. The CDR3 length is 17 residues. The germline V gene has CDR1 WSHSY and CDR2 SAAADI. CDR3 sequence reads: CASSEFRTSGRANEQFF. DNA of the CDR3: TGCGCCAGCAGTGAGTTCAGGACTAGCGGGAGGGCCAATGAGCAGTTCTTC.